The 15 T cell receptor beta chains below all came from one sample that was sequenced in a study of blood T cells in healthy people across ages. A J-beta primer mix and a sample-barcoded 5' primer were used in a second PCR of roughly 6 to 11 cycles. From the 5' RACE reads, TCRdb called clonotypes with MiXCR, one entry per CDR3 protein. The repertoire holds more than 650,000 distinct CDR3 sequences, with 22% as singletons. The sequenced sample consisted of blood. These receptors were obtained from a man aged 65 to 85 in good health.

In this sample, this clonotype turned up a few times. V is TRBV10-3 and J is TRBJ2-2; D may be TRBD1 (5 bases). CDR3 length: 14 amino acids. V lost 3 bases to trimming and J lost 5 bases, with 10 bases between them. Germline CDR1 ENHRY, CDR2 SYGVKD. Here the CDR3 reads CAISEGHSTGELFF. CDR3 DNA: TGTGCCATCAGTGAAGGACATTCAACCGGGGAGCTGTTTTTT.

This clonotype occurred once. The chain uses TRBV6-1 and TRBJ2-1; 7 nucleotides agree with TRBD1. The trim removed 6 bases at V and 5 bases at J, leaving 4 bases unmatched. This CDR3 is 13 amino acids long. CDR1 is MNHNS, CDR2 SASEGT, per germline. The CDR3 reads CASRPTGNNEQFF. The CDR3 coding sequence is TGTGCCAGCAGACCGACAGGGAACAATGAGCAGTTCTTC.

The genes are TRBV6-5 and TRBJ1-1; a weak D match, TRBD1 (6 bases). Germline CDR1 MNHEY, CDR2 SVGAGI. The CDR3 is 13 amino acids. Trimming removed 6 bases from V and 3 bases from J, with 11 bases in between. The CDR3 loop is CASRSYRDTEAFF. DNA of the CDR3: TGTGCCAGCAGGTCCTACAGGGACACTGAAGCTTTCTTT.

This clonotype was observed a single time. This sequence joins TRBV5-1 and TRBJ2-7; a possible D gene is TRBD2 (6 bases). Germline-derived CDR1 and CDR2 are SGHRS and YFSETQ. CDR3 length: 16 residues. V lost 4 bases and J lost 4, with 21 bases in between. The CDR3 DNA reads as TGCGCCAGCAGCCAAATGGGTAGCGGCAATATATACGAGCAGTACTTC. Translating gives CASSQMGSGNIYEQYF.

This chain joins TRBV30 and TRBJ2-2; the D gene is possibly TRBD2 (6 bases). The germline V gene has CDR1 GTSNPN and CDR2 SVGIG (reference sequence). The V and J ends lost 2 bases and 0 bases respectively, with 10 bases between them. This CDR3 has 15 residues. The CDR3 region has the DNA TGTGCCTGGAGTAGGGGCGGGACGAACACCGGGGAGCTGTTTTTT. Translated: CAWSRGGTNTGELFF.

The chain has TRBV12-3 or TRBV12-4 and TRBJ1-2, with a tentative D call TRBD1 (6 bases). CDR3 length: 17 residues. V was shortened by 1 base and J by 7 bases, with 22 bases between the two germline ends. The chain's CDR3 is CASSLDTAGTSQSGYTF. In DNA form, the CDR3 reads TGTGCCAGCAGTTTAGATACTGCCGGGACATCCCAGAGTGGCTACACCTTC.

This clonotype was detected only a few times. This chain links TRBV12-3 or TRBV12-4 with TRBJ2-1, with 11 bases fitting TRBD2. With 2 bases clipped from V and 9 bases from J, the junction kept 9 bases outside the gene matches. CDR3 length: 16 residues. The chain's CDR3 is CASSLSGSSGRVEQFF. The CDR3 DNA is TGTGCCAGCAGTTTATCAGGGAGTAGCGGGAGGGTTGAGCAGTTCTTC.

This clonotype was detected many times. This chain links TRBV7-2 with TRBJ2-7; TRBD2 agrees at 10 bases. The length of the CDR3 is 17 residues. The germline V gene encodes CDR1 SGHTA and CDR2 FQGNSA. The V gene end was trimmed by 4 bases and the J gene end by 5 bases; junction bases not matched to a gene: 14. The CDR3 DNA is TGTGCCAGCAGCTATTGGGCGTCTAGCGGGGGCGTCGACGAGCAGTACTTC. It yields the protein CASSYWASSGGVDEQYF.

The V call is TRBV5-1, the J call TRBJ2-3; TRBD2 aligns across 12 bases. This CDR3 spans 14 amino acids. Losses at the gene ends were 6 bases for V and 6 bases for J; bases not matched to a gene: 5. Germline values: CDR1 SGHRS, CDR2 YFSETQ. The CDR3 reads CASKTSGGWDTQYF. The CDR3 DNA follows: TGCGCCAGCAAGACTAGCGGGGGATGGGATACGCAGTATTTT.

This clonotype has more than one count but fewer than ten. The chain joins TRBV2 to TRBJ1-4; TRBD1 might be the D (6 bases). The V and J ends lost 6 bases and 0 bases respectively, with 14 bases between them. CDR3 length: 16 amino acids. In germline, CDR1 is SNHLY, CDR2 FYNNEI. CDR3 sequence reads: CASSRDTYPTNEKLFF. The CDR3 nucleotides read TGTGCCAGCAGCCGGGACACATATCCAACTAATGAAAAACTGTTTTTT.

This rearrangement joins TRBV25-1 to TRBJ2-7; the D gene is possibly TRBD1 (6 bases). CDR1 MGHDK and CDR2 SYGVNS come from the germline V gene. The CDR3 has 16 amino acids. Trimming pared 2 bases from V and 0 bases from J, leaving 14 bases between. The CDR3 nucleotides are TGTGCCAGCAGTGAACAGGGACACCTGAGCTCCTACGAGCAGTACTTC. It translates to CASSEQGHLSSYEQYF.

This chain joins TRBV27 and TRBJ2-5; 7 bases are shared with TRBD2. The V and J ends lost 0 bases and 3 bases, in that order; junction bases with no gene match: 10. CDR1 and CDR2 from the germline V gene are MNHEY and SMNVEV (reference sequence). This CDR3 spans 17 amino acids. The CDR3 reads CASSLSAEGGPKETQYF. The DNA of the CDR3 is TGTGCCAGCAGTTTATCGGCCGAGGGAGGGCCTAAAGAGACCCAGTACTTC.

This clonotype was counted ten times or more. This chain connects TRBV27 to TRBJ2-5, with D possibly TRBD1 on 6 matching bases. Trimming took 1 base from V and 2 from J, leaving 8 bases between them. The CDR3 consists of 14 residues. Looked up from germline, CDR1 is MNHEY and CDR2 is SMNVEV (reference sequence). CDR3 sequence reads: CASSLWGQQETQYF. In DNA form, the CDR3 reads TGTGCCAGCAGTTTATGGGGGCAACAAGAGACCCAGTACTTC.

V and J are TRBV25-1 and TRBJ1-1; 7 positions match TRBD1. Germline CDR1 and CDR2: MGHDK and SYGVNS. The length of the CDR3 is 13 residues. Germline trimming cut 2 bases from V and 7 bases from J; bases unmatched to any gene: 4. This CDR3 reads CASSEPGQLEAFF. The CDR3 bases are TGTGCCAGCAGTGAACCGGGACAGCTTGAAGCTTTCTTT.

CDR3 in DNA: TGCAGCGTTGAAGATAAGTCCGTCGACTATGGCTACACCTTC. This codes for CSVEDKSVDYGYTF. The chain joins TRBV29-1 to TRBJ1-2; the D is unclear. The CDR3 is 14 residues long. Per germline, CDR1 SQVTM and CDR2 ANQGSEA. The V gene lost 0 bases and the J gene lost 3 bases, with 11 bases spanning the gap.